The 7 T cell receptor beta chains below were found in one sample sequenced in a study of tumor T cells in aggressive B-cell lymphoma. Using immunoSEQ multiplex PCR, the repertoire was profiled, and TCRdb retains in-frame clones only, with some absent. This sample carries about 4,600 clones, approximately 81% of them seen once, and the ten largest clones take about 4.5%. The source material was tumor tissue. All receptors derive from an adult with diffuse large B cell lymphoma.

This clone showed up just a few times. The V and J genes are TRBV4-1 and TRBJ2-3; D possibly corresponds to TRBD1 (6 bases). Trimming shortened V by 4 bases and J by 6 bases, and 11 bases separated the two germline ends. Germline V gene lookup returns CDR1 MGHRA and CDR2 YSYEKL. The CDR3 runs to 13 residues. The CDR3 spells CASSLSGQDTQYF. CDR3 in DNA: TGCGCCAGCAGCCTTTCAGGACAGGATACGCAGTATTTT.

The chain links TRBV18 to TRBJ1-1; 10 nucleotides match TRBD1. Trimming took 3 bases from V and 5 from J; bases not matched to a gene: 6. This CDR3 comprises 15 residues. CDR1 is KGHSH, CDR2 LQKENI, per germline. CDR3 sequence: CASSPVTGGETEAFF. The CDR3 DNA reads as TGTGCCAGCTCACCGGTGACAGGGGGCGAAACTGAAGCTTTCTTT.

This chain links TRBV29-1 with TRBJ2-7; 9 nucleotides line up with TRBD1. The CDR3 is 12 amino acids. The trim removed 4 bases at V and 5 bases at J, leaving 3 bases unmatched. CDR1 SQVTM and CDR2 ANQGSEA come from the germline V gene. CDR3 loop: CSVVWDRDEQYF. The CDR3 DNA reads TGCAGCGTTGTTTGGGACAGGGACGAGCAGTACTTC.

As for this clone: The sample holds other DNA sequences that translate to the same CDR3. The rearrangement uses TRBV23-1 and TRBJ1-2, with D maybe TRBD1 (6 bases). TRBV23-1 is an open reading frame, and its role is uncertain. This CDR3 spans 17 amino acids. Trimming took 9 bases from V and 9 from J, leaving 32 bases between them. CDR3 loop: CARGGGRQNGKSSCYTF. The CDR3 nucleotides read TGCGCCAGAGGGGGGGGGCGCCAGAACGGTAAGTCGTCCTGCTACACCTTC.

This clone has just a few counts. V is TRBV25-1 and J is TRBJ1-1, with a possible D match to TRBD1 (6 bases). The CDR3 sequence is 15 residues long. Germline CDR1 MGHDK, CDR2 SYGVNS. Trimming left V 0 bases short and J 6 bases short, with 14 bases between. The CDR3 DNA reads TGTGCCAGCAGTGAATATCAGGGGTTCAGAGCTGAAGCTTTCTTT. This codes for CASSEYQGFRAEAFF. Together with reference TRBV25-1 and TRBJ1-1, the CDR3 gives the full variable domain: EADIYQTPRYLVIGTGKKITLECSQTMGHDKMYWYQQDPGMELHLIHYSYGVNSTEKGDLSSESTVSRIRTEHFPLTLESARPSHTSQYLCASSEYQGFRAEAFFGQGTRLTVV.

The chain uses TRBV7-6 and TRBJ1-2; TRBD1 might be the D (5 bases). The ends were cut back, 6 bases at V and 5 bases at J, with 22 bases in the middle. Germline V gene data show CDR1 as SGHVS and CDR2 as FNYEAQ. The length of the CDR3 is 16 residues. This chain's CDR3 is CASRQNEMNGAYGYTF. Here the CDR3 DNA reads TGTGCCAGCAGGCAAAATGAAATGAATGGGGCTTATGGCTACACCTTC.

The chain links TRBV6-6 to TRBJ1-1, with D possibly TRBD1 on 6 matching bases. CDR3 size: 13 residues. Trimming cost V 6 bases and J 6 bases, with 14 bases left between them. Germline-derived CDR1 and CDR2 are MNHNY and SVGAGI (reference sequence). The CDR3 sequence: CASRYQQGSEAFF. The CDR3 region has the DNA TGTGCCAGCAGGTACCAACAGGGCTCTGAAGCTTTCTTT.